The 20 T cell receptor beta chains below were found in one sample sequenced in a study of persistence of HIV-infected CD4 T cells. The immunoSEQ assay was version 4, run in survey mode. Clones were sequenced by immunoSEQ multiplex PCR, and TCRdb holds only the in-frame ones, with some missing. The table has 50,000 or so clones, around 80% seen once. The stimulus was lysate of CMV-infected fibroblasts, approximately 9.6 ug/mL. CD40L-negative CD69-negative CD45RO-high memory CD4+ T cells were sorted as populations depleted of antigen-responding cells. No cognate antigen is known for these TCRs. This sample comprised CD4+ T cells sorted from PBMCs after roughly 18-hour stimulation, obtained from a patient who received antiretroviral therapy. These receptors were taken from an adult man with HIV who was CMV-seropositive.

This sequence joins TRBV25-1 and TRBJ1-4; the match to TRBD1 covers 7 bases. This CDR3 comprises 17 residues. J gave up 4 bases and V 3 bases, and 11 bases lay outside the gene matches. CDR1 MGHDK and CDR2 SYGVNS come from the germline V gene. The CDR3 bases are TGTGCCAGCAGTGACCCTACGCACCGGGACAGTAATGAAAAACTGTTTTTT. It yields the protein CASSDPTHRDSNEKLFF.

The chain has TRBV7-2 and TRBJ2-7; D gene unclear. Germline V gives CDR1 SGHTA, CDR2 FQGNSA. CDR3 length equals 13 residues. V lost 1 base and J lost 3, with 7 bases in between. CDR3 bases: TGTGCCAGCAGCTTAGGACCCAACTACGAGCAGTACTTC. Its translation: CASSLGPNYEQYF. The full variable domain, with the rest looked up from reference TRBV7-2 and TRBJ2-7, is GAGVSQSPSNKVTEKGKDVELRCDPISGHTALYWYRQSLGQGLEFLIYFQGNSAPDKSGLPSDRFSAERTGGSVSTLTIQRTQQEDSAVYLCASSLGPNYEQYFGPGTRLTVT.

The V and J genes are TRBV5-1 and TRBJ2-1, with D maybe TRBD1 (5 bases). Germline V gene sequence: CDR1 SGHRS, CDR2 YFSETQ. V dropped 2 bases and J dropped 6 bases, with 12 bases sitting between them. The CDR3 runs 14 residues. The CDR3: CASSFRVMSNEQFF. CDR3 nucleotide sequence: TGCGCCAGCAGCTTCAGGGTGATGAGCAATGAGCAGTTCTTC.

The J gene is TRBJ1-1, the V gene TRBV10-3; 7 positions agree with TRBD1. The trim removed 6 bases at V and 8 bases at J, leaving 9 bases unmatched. The CDR3 loop spans 13 amino acids. The germline gives CDR1 ENHRY, CDR2 SYGVKD. The CDR3 DNA reads TGTGCCATCAGAGGACAGGATTTTTCAGAAGCTTTCTTT. It translates to CAIRGQDFSEAFF.

In DNA, the CDR3 is TGTGCCATCAACTCCGGGACGGACTATGGCTACACCTTC. Translating gives CAINSGTDYGYTF. The chain links TRBV10-3 to TRBJ1-2, with D possibly TRBD1 on 5 matching bases. Germline CDR1 ENHRY, CDR2 SYGVKD. This CDR3 has 13 amino acids. V lost 7 bases and J 3 bases, leaving 12 bases between the germline ends.

The chain couples TRBV6-1 to TRBJ2-2, with D uncertain. Germline V gene lookup returns CDR1 MNHNS and CDR2 SASEGT. CDR3 length equals 14 residues. Between the trimmed V and J ends, which lost 2 bases and 6 bases, there was a span of 10 bases. The CDR3 region is CASSEQVAAGELFF. CDR3 DNA: TGTGCCAGCAGTGAACAGGTGGCGGCCGGGGAGCTGTTTTTT.

This chain links TRBV7-9 with TRBJ1-2, with D unclear. There are 14 residues in the CDR3. V was trimmed by 0 bases and J by 7 bases, leaving 12 bases between them. The germline V gene encodes CDR1 SEHNR and CDR2 FQNEAQ (reference sequence). CDR3 region: CASSLAGDKAGYTF. The CDR3, as DNA: TGTGCCAGCAGCTTAGCAGGAGACAAGGCTGGCTACACCTTC.

This chain links TRBV7-2 with TRBJ2-7; possible D gene TRBD1, 6 bases. The CDR3 runs 16 residues. The V end lost 5 bases, the J end lost 5 bases, and 22 bases lay between the germline ends. Germline CDR1 SGHTA, CDR2 FQGNSA. The CDR3 region has the DNA TGTGCCAGCAGCCAAGGGGTAGCTCAGGGGCAGGACGAGCAGTACTTC. This sequence encodes CASSQGVAQGQDEQYF. Full variable domain (rest looked up from reference TRBV7-2 and TRBJ2-7): GAGVSQSPSNKVTEKGKDVELRCDPISGHTALYWYRQSLGQGLEFLIYFQGNSAPDKSGLPSDRFSAERTGGSVSTLTIQRTQQEDSAVYLCASSQGVAQGQDEQYFGPGTRLTVT.

V usage is TRBV5-5 and J usage is TRBJ1-2; tentative D call: TRBD1 (5 bases). The CDR3 totals 15 residues. V dropped 2 bases and J dropped 11 bases, with 22 bases sitting between them. Germline V gene data show CDR1 as SGHKS and CDR2 as YYEKEE (reference sequence). The CDR3 region has the DNA TGTGCCAGCAGCTTAGGGGTCGGGGACCCTGCAGGTTACACCTTC. Its translation is CASSLGVGDPAGYTF. The variable domain in full, completed from reference TRBV5-5 and TRBJ1-2, reads DAGVTQSPTHLIKTRGQQVTLRCSPISGHKSVSWYQQVLGQGPQFIFQYYEKEERGRGNFPDRFSARQFPNYSSELNVNALLLGDSALYLCASSLGVGDPAGYTFGSGTRLTVV.

This chain links TRBV6-6 with TRBJ1-6; possibly TRBD1 for D (5 bases). V shed 7 bases and J shed 5 bases, with 12 bases lying between them. This CDR3 is 14 amino acids long. Germline V gene sequence: CDR1 MNHNY, CDR2 SVGAGI (reference sequence). DNA of the CDR3: TGTGCCAGCAAGGCAGGGAGTAATAATTCACCCCTCCACTTT. It is translated as CASKAGSNNSPLHF.

This chain links TRBV10-3 with TRBJ2-3; TRBD2 matches 16 bases. Per germline, CDR1 ENHRY and CDR2 SYGVKD. The length of the CDR3 is 15 residues. V shed 8 bases and J 2 bases; nucleotides not matched to a gene: 1. Here the CDR3 reads CAIGTSGRATDTQYF. The CDR3 DNA reads TGTGCCATCGGGACTAGCGGGAGGGCCACAGATACGCAGTATTTT.

This clone was recorded only once. V is TRBV6-2 or TRBV6-3 and J is TRBJ2-7, with D perhaps matching TRBD1 or TRBD2 (5 bases each). Trimming took off 2 bases at V and 2 bases at J, with 13 bases between the two ends. Germline V gene lookup returns CDR1 MNHEY and CDR2 SVGEGT. CDR3 length equals 15 residues. In DNA form, the CDR3 reads TGTGCCAGCAGTTACGCTGGGGGAATAGCCTACGAGCAGTACTTC. Translated: CASSYAGGIAYEQYF.

The chain is built from TRBV18 and TRBJ2-2; D is unclear. Trimming removed 4 bases at V and 0 bases at J, with 9 bases between. Germline CDR1 KGHSH, CDR2 LQKENI. The CDR3 contains 15 residues. CDR3 coding DNA: TGTGCCAGCTCACACGGAAGCTCGAACACCGGGGAGCTGTTTTTT. Residues: CASSHGSSNTGELFF.

V usage is TRBV28 and J usage is TRBJ1-2; D remains ambiguous. This CDR3 has 12 amino acids. Trimming removed 7 bases from V and 4 bases from J, with 10 bases in between. The germline gives CDR1 MDHEN, CDR2 SYDVKM. CDR3 sequence: CASTPVGYGYTF. The CDR3 bases are TGTGCCAGCACTCCGGTGGGCTATGGCTACACCTTC.

The chain carries TRBV5-5 and TRBJ1-5; 9 bases line up with TRBD1. The CDR3 consists of 15 residues. The germline V gene encodes CDR1 SGHKS and CDR2 YYEKEE (reference sequence). V dropped 2 bases and J dropped 0; count of bases not matched to a gene: 0. CDR3 coding DNA: TGTGCCAGCAGCTTACAGGGGGCTAGCAATCAGCCCCAGCATTTT. Its translation: CASSLQGASNQPQHF.

This clone has just one count. This rearrangement joins TRBV19 to TRBJ2-7; possibly TRBD1 for D (6 bases). Trimming shortened V by 2 bases and J by 4 bases, and 15 bases separated the two germline ends. The CDR3 consists of 15 residues. CDR1 LNHDA and CDR2 SQIVND come from the germline V gene (reference sequence). The chain's CDR3 is CASSITGISRYEQYF. The CDR3 coding sequence is TGTGCCAGTAGTATAACAGGGATTAGTAGGTACGAGCAGTACTTC.

In its sample, this clone was seen a few times. The V call is TRBV6-2 or TRBV6-3, the J call TRBJ2-1; the D is unclear. Trimming pared 0 bases from V and 15 bases from J, leaving 15 bases between. From germline, CDR1 is MNHEY and CDR2 SVGEGT. This CDR3 has 13 residues. The CDR3 sequence: CASSYSERERWFF. For the CDR3, the DNA is TGTGCCAGCAGTTACTCGGAACGCGAACGGTGGTTCTTC.

This chain connects TRBV19 to TRBJ1-2; 7 bases fit TRBD1. J was trimmed by 6 bases and V by 4 bases; bases with no gene match: 11. In germline, CDR1 is LNHDA, CDR2 SQIVND (reference sequence). The CDR3 is made up of 15 amino acids. CDR3: CASSTRQGILDGYTF. DNA for the CDR3: TGTGCCAGTAGTACCCGACAGGGAATCTTGGATGGCTACACCTTC.

The genes are TRBV6-1 and TRBJ1-1, with D unclear. Trimming removed 1 base at V and 7 bases at J, with 16 bases between. CDR3 length equals 15 residues. Per germline, CDR1 MNHNS and CDR2 SASEGT. CDR3 DNA sequence: TGTGCCAGCAGTGAAGGGGGAGCAGGTACCCGTGAAGCTTTCTTT. Amino acids: CASSEGGAGTREAFF.

The chain carries TRBV7-9 and TRBJ1-4; tentatively, D is TRBD1 (5 bases). Germline V lookup: CDR1 SEHNR, CDR2 FQNEAQ (reference sequence). V lost 5 bases, J lost 6 bases, and 7 bases lay in between. This CDR3 region has 12 residues. CDR3 coding DNA: TGTGCCAGCAGCCAGGGTGATGAAAAACTGTTTTTT. It is translated as CASSQGDEKLFF.